This paragraph reports one T cell receptor (beta chain). Its matching antigen is unknown. Each CDR3 protein is one row after TCRdb ran MiXCR on the multiplex PCR reads. Of fewer than 300,000 distinct CDR3 sequences in the sample, approximately 29% are singletons; the top ten hold over 1.1%. The data stem from a study of breast tumors, draining lymph nodes, adjacent tissues. Study results and limitations: Compared with lymph nodes, tumors were less diverse; compared with nontumor tissue, more. Findings are consistent with lymph node origin and intratumoral expansion of most tumor T cells. Luminal-like breast cancer showed significantly higher tumor–nontumor repertoire similarity than basal-like. Data only fit, rather than demonstrated, lymph node origin of most tumor T cells.

Breast cancer patients provided tissue from their axillary draining lymph nodes. The V and J ends lost 2 bases and 8 bases respectively, with 21 bases between them. Germline CDR1 is DFQATT and CDR2 is SNEGSKA (reference sequence). The CDR3 runs to 16 residues. This clonotype originated in a female donor with breast cancer. Some clones in this sample may be carry-over from other donors' samples. Sequencing used axillary lymph node tissue. The J gene is TRBJ1-4, the V gene TRBV20-1; D uncertain. The CDR3 DNA is TGCAGTGCTAGATCGACTAGCGGGATCGGCGGGGAAAAACTGTTTTTT. Translated: CSARSTSGIGGEKLFF.